Following are 21 T cell receptor beta chains from one sample sequenced in a study of blood T cells in healthy people across ages. Using a J-beta primer mix together with a sample-barcoded 5' primer, a second PCR was run for roughly 6 to 12 cycles. Each CDR3 protein gets one entry after TCRdb re-called the 5' RACE reads with MiXCR. This table holds approximately 790,000 distinct CDR3 sequences, around two thirds found once. Sample: blood. These receptors originate from a man younger than 40 in good health.

The CDR3 DNA sequence: TGTGCCAGCAGAAAACCGGGACTAGAGGTTCATGAGCAGTTCTTC. This gives the protein CASRKPGLEVHEQFF. The V call is TRBV28, the J call TRBJ2-1; 8 bases align to TRBD2. The CDR3 extends over 15 amino acids. Germline CDR1 reads MDHEN; CDR2 reads SYDVKM. With V trimmed by 6 bases and J by 8 bases, 12 bases remained unmatched.

V usage is TRBV4-1 and J usage is TRBJ2-6; TRBD1 might be the D (5 bases). V was trimmed by 4 bases and J by 0 bases, leaving 19 bases between them. CDR1 is MGHRA and CDR2 is YSYEKL in the germline V gene. The CDR3 has 19 amino acids. The CDR3 sequence is CASSPQPQTATSGANVLTF. CDR3 nucleotide sequence: TGCGCCAGCAGCCCTCAGCCCCAGACAGCAACCTCTGGGGCCAACGTCCTGACTTTC.

The V call is TRBV12-3 or TRBV12-4, the J call TRBJ1-2; TRBD1 aligns across 7 bases. Trimming at V came to 1 base and at J to 8 bases, leaving 4 bases not matched to a gene. The CDR3 totals 13 residues. The DNA for the CDR3 is TGTGCCAGCAGTTTAGGACAGGGAACGGGCTACACCTTC. This translates into CASSLGQGTGYTF.

The chain recombines TRBV4-3 with TRBJ2-7, with D possibly being TRBD2 (6 bases). This CDR3 has 17 amino acids. Germline CDR1 and CDR2: LGHNA and YSLEER. V dropped 3 bases and J dropped 0 bases, with 18 bases sitting between them. Here the CDR3 DNA reads TGCGCCAGCAGCCACCCATCATCCGGGACTGGCTCCTACGAGCAGTACTTC. It translates to CASSHPSSGTGSYEQYF.

The chain is built from TRBV6-6 and TRBJ2-4; tentatively, D is TRBD1 or TRBD2 (5 bases each). The ends were cut back, 0 bases at V and 15 bases at J, with 18 bases in the middle. In germline, CDR1 is MNHNY, CDR2 SVGAGI (reference sequence). The CDR3 extends over 14 amino acids. This CDR3 is CASSYSRGDQGRYF. The CDR3 nucleotides read TGTGCCAGCAGTTACTCTCGAGGTGACCAGGGACGGTACTTC.

The J gene is TRBJ2-5, the V gene TRBV20-1; the D gene is possibly TRBD2 (9 bases). The CDR3 has 16 residues. V was trimmed by 6 bases and J by 2 bases, leaving 22 bases between them. Per germline, CDR1 DFQATT and CDR2 SNEGSKA (reference sequence). The CDR3 coding sequence is TGCAGTGCGCTGACAGGGGTGCTAGCGGGGCAAGAGACCCAGTACTTC. It is translated as CSALTGVLAGQETQYF.

This chain joins TRBV4-1 and TRBJ1-2, with D perhaps TRBD1 (5 bases). V was trimmed by 4 bases and J by 5 bases, leaving 14 bases between them. Germline assignment: CDR1 MGHRA and CDR2 YSYEKL. The CDR3 is 14 amino acids. CDR3: CASSLQTDLYGYTF. CDR3 sequence (DNA): TGCGCCAGCAGCCTACAGACAGACCTATATGGCTACACCTTC.

This clonotype was counted between two and nine times. An end of the junction does not agree with germline; a read error may underlie this. The chain is built from TRBV2 and TRBJ2-4; D possibly corresponds to TRBD2 (5 bases). The germline V gene encodes CDR1 SNHLY and CDR2 FYNNEI. CDR3 length: 14 residues. DNA of the CDR3: TGCGCCAGCAGCCAGCGTGAGGGCAAAAACATTCAGTACTTC. Its translation: CASSQREGKNIQYF.

The gene calls are TRBV6-6 and TRBJ2-1, with D tentatively TRBD1 (5 bases). The germline V gene has CDR1 MNHNY and CDR2 SVGAGI (reference sequence). The CDR3 is made up of 14 amino acids. Trimming stripped 6 bases from V and 4 bases from J, with 13 bases between. Here the CDR3 DNA reads TGTGCCAGCAGGTACAATCAGGGTTACAATGAGCAGTTCTTC. This sequence encodes CASRYNQGYNEQFF.

The gene calls are TRBV2 and TRBJ2-3; TRBD2 might be the D (6 bases). The CDR3 is made up of 14 amino acids. CDR1 SNHLY and CDR2 FYNNEI come from the germline V gene. Trimming took off 7 bases at V and 4 bases at J, with 15 bases between the two ends. This CDR3 reads CASMERRVADTQYF. Here the CDR3 DNA reads TGTGCCAGCATGGAGCGGAGGGTTGCAGATACGCAGTATTTT.

The chain is built from TRBV29-1 and TRBJ1-2; D remains ambiguous. The V end lost 2 bases, the J end lost 3 bases, and 7 bases lay between the germline ends. The CDR3 contains 12 residues. CDR1 SQVTM and CDR2 ANQGSEA come from the germline V gene. The CDR3 protein is CSVERLDYGYTF. The CDR3 DNA reads as TGCAGCGTTGAAAGGCTGGACTATGGCTACACCTTC.

V usage is TRBV11-2 and J usage is TRBJ2-2; perhaps TRBD1 as D (6 bases). Germline-derived CDR1 and CDR2 are SGHAT and FQNNGV. V dropped 5 bases and J dropped 5 bases, with 15 bases sitting between them. CDR3 length equals 15 residues. The CDR3 spells CASSAGTRGTGELFF. CDR3 coding DNA: TGTGCCAGCAGCGCCGGGACACGAGGGACCGGGGAGCTGTTTTTT.

The V and J genes are TRBV27 and TRBJ1-6; possibly TRBD1 for D (6 bases). CDR3 length: 15 residues. Germline-derived CDR1 and CDR2 are MNHEY and SMNVEV (reference sequence). Deletions cut 3 bases from V and 10 bases from J, with 16 bases between. This CDR3 reads CASSLSGGQGSPLHF. CDR3 DNA sequence: TGTGCCAGCAGTTTGTCCGGGGGGCAAGGATCACCCCTCCACTTT.

Points on this clonotype: A much larger clone differs by one base, so this may be a read error. The chain links TRBV4-2 to TRBJ2-3; D assignment may be TRBD1 or TRBD2 (5 bases each). CDR3 length: 14 amino acids. CDR1 is LGHNA and CDR2 is YNFKEQ in the germline V gene. Trimming removed 1 base from V and 4 bases from J, with 9 bases in between. CDR3 nucleotide sequence: TGTGCCAGCAGCCAAGGGGGACGCGCAGATACGCAGTATTTT. Translating it yields CASSQGGRADTQYF.

The V and J genes are TRBV20-1 and TRBJ2-7; 12 nucleotides line up with TRBD1. Per germline, CDR1 DFQATT and CDR2 SNEGSKA (reference sequence). CDR3 size: 16 residues. J lost 7 bases, V lost 3 bases, and 13 bases had no gene match. The CDR3 sequence is CSARGVGQGAYNEQYF. CDR3 in DNA: TGCAGTGCTAGGGGGGTGGGACAGGGGGCCTACAATGAGCAGTACTTC.

The chain recombines TRBV5-5 with TRBJ2-7; no reliable D call. The V gene's germline CDR1 is SGHKS and CDR2 YYEKEE (reference sequence). CDR3 length: 14 amino acids. The ends were cut back, 0 bases at V and 2 bases at J, with 9 bases in the middle. CDR3 sequence (DNA): TGTGCCAGCAGCTTGGGACGGCATCCCTACGAGCAGTACTTC. Its translation: CASSLGRHPYEQYF.

V is TRBV7-2 and J is TRBJ2-4; D unclear. CDR3 length: 15 residues. From germline, CDR1 is SGHTA and CDR2 FQGNSA. Trimming took off 3 bases at V and 1 base at J, with 10 bases between the two ends. The CDR3 nucleotides read TGTGCCAGCAGCTTGGGTGGGCATGCCAAAAACATTCAGTACTTC. This translates into CASSLGGHAKNIQYF.

V gene TRBV7-8 combines with J gene TRBJ1-5; no definite D call. The CDR3 is 14 amino acids. Per the germline V gene, CDR1 is SGHVS and CDR2 is FQNEAQ. With 10 bases removed from V and 4 bases from J, the gap between germline ends came to 17 bases. In nucleotides, the CDR3 is TGTGCCACTAATCCGGGAACCAGTAATCAGCCCCAGCATTTT. The encoded protein is CATNPGTSNQPQHF.

This clonotype was seen a few times. The chain combines TRBV5-1 with TRBJ2-3; D possibly corresponds to TRBD2 (6 bases). Germline V gene sequence: CDR1 SGHRS, CDR2 YFSETQ. With 1 base removed from V and 4 bases from J, the gap between germline ends came to 22 bases. The CDR3 extends over 18 amino acids. The CDR3 loop reads CASSLPAGASDDPDTQYF. In nucleotides, the CDR3 is TGCGCCAGCAGCTTGCCGGCTGGGGCTAGCGATGATCCAGATACGCAGTATTTT. Filled out from reference TRBV5-1 and TRBJ2-3, the complete variable domain reads KAGVTQTPRYLIKTRGQQVTLSCSPISGHRSVSWYQQTPGQGLQFLFEYFSETQRNKGNFPGRFSGRQFSNSRSEMNVSTLELGDSALYLCASSLPAGASDDPDTQYFGPGTRLTVL.

This clonotype was counted many times. V usage is TRBV29-1 and J usage is TRBJ2-3; tentatively, D is TRBD2 (5 bases). Looked up from germline, CDR1 is SQVTM and CDR2 is ANQGSEA. This CDR3 comprises 12 residues. V was trimmed by 7 bases and J by 4 bases, leaving 12 bases between them. CDR3 DNA: TGCAGCGGTCGGGGTTTCGCAGATACGCAGTATTTT. Amino acid sequence: CSGRGFADTQYF.

In this sample, this clonotype turned up a few times. The chain carries TRBV29-1 and TRBJ2-1; 8 nucleotides line up with TRBD1. The V and J ends lost 7 bases and 1 base, in that order; junction bases with no gene match: 6. CDR1 and CDR2 (germline): SQVTM, ANQGSEA. The CDR3 contains 14 residues. CDR3 bases: TGCAGCGCCGGAACAGGGGGTTCCTACAATGAGCAGTTCTTC. Its translation: CSAGTGGSYNEQFF.